The TCR beta chain described here comes from a study of shared clonotypes between healthy human individuals. Findings of the study overall: The authors sampled blood alone, and tissue repertoires likely differ. The naive CD4 repertoires of a few donors were compared, and approximately 5% of clonotypes were shared.

As concerns this clone: The antigen remains unidentified.

The assay was immunoSEQ multiplex PCR, and TCRdb's table has in-frame clones only and misses some. The data hold some 1,600,000 clones, with 98% observed a single time. Trimming cost V 0 bases and J 5 bases; bases outside gene matches: 2. The length of the CDR3 is 15 residues. Germline V gene sequence: CDR1 SGHNT, CDR2 YYREEE (reference sequence). Sequenced: naive CD4+ T cells sorted from blood. Subset reported: CD45RA+ positively selected. The source of this sequence is a man younger than 40 in good health. This rearrangement joins TRBV5-4 to TRBJ2-1; 10 bases fit TRBD1. The CDR3 region is CASSLGTGGNNEQFF. The DNA of the CDR3 is TGTGCCAGCAGCTTGGGGACAGGGGGAAACAATGAGCAGTTCTTC.